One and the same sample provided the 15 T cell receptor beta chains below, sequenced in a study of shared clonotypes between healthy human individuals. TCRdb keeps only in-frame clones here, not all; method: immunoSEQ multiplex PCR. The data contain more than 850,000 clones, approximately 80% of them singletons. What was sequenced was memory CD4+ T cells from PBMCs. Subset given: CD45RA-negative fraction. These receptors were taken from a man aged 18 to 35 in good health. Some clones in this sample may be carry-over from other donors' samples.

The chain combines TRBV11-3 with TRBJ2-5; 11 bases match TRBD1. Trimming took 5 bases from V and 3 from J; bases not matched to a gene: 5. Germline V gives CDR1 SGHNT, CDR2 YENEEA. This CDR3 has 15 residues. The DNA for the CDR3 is TGTGCCAGCAGCCCGGGACAGGGGGACGAAGAGACCCAGTACTTC. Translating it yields CASSPGQGDEETQYF. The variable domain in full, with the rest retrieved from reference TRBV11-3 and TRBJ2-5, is EAGVVQSPRYKIIEKKQPVAFWCNPISGHNTLYWYLQNLGQGPELLIRYENEEAVDDSQLPKDRFSAERLKGVDSTLKIQPAELGDSAVYLCASSPGQGDEETQYFGPGTRLLVL.

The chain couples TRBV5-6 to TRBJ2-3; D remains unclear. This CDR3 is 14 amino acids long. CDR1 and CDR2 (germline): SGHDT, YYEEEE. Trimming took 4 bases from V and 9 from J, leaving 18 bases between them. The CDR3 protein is CASSNRVSPGTQYF. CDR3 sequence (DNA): TGTGCCAGCAGCAACCGAGTCTCCCCAGGAACGCAGTATTTT.

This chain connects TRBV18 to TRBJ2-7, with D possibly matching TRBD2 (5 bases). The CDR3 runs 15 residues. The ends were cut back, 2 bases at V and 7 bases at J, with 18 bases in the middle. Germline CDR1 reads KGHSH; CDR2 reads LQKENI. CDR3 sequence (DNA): TGTGCCAGCTCACCATACGTGGACCCCAGAGGGGAGCAGTACTTC. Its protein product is CASSPYVDPRGEQYF.

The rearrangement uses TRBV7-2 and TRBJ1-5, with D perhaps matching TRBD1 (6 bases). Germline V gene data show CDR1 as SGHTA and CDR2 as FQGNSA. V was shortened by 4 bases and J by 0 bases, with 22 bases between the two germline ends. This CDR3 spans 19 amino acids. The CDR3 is CASSWSGTRFQNSNQPQHF. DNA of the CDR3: TGTGCCAGCAGCTGGTCCGGGACACGATTTCAAAATAGCAATCAGCCCCAGCATTTT.

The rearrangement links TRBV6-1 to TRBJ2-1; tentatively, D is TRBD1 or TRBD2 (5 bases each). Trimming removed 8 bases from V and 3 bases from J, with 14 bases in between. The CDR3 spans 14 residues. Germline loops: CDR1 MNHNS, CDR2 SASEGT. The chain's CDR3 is CASGSWGFYNEQFF. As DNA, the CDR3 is TGTGCCAGCGGGAGTTGGGGCTTCTACAATGAGCAGTTCTTC.

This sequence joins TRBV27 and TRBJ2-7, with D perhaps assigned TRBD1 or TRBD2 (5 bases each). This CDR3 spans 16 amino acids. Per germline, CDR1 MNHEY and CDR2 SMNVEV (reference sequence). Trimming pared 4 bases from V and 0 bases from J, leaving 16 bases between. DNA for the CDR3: TGTGCCAGCAGTTCGACCCGGGGCCCGTTCTCCTACGAGCAGTACTTC. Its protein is CASSSTRGPFSYEQYF.

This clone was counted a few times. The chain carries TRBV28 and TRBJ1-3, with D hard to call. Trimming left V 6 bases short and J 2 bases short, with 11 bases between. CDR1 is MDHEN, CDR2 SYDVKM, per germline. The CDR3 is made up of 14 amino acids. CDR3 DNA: TGTGCCAGCAGACTCGCCACGGCTGGAAACACCATATATTTT. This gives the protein CASRLATAGNTIYF.

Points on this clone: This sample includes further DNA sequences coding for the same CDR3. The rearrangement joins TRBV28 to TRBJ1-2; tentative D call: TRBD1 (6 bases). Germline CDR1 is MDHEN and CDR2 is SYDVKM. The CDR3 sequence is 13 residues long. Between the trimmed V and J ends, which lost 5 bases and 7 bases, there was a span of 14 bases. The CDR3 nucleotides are TGTGCCAGCAGTCTCCGGGGGGCGCGTGGCTACACCTTC. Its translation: CASSLRGARGYTF.

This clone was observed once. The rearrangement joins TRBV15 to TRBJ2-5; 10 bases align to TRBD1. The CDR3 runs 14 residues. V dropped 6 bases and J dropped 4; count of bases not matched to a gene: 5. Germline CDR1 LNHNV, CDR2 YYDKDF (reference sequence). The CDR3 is CATRSRDRGETQYF. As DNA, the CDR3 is TGTGCCACCAGGTCGAGGGACAGGGGAGAGACCCAGTACTTC.

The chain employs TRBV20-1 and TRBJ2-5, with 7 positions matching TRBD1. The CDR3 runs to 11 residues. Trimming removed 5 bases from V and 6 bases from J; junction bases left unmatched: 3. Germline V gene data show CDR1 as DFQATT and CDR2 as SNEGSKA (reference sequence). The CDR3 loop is CSAYRGQTQYF. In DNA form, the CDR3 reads TGCAGTGCTTACAGGGGACAGACCCAGTACTTC.

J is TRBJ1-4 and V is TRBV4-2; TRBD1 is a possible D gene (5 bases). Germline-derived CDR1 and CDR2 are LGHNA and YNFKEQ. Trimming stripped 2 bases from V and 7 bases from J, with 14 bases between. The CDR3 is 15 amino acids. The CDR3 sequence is CASSQPGREGEKLFF. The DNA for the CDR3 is TGTGCCAGCAGCCAACCAGGCAGGGAAGGTGAAAAACTGTTTTTT.

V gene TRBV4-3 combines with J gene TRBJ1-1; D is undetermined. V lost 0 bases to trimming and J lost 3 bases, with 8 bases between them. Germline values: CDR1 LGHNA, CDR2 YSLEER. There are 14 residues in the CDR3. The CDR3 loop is CASSQERFYTEAFF. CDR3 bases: TGCGCCAGCAGCCAAGAGAGATTTTACACTGAAGCTTTCTTT.

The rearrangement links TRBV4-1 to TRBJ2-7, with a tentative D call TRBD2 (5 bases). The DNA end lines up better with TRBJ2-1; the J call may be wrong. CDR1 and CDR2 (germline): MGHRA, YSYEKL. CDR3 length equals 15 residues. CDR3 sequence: CASSLLGLGGNEQFF. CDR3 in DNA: TGCGCCAGCAGCCTCCTCGGGCTAGGAGGTAATGAGCAGTTCTTC.

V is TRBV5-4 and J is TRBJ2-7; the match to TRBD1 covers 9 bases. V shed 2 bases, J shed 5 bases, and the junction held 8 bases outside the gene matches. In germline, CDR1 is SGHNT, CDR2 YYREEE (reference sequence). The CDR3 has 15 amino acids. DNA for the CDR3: TGTGCCAGCAGCTTAGGAGGGACAGGGTTCCACGAGCAGTACTTC. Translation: CASSLGGTGFHEQYF.

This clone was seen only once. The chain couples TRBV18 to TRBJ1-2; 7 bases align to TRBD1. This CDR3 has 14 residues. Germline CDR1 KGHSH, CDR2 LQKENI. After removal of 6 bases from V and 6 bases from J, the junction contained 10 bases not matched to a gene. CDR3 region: CASSVTGPRNGYTF. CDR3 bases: TGTGCCAGCTCCGTGACAGGGCCCCGGAATGGCTACACCTTC.